This is a list of T cell receptor beta chains from one sample in a study of shared clonotypes between healthy human individuals. Only in-frame clones appear in the TCRdb table, and some are missing; sequencing was by immunoSEQ multiplex PCR. Of some 1,900,000 clones listed, about 95% are singletons. The sample was naive CD8+ T cells sorted from blood. The receptor set was obtained from a man between 18 and 29 years old in good health. Each CDR3 is given without its conserved first and last residue.

v_call: TRBV4-3; j_call: TRBJ2-7; cdr3_aa: ASSQGVSGYEQY
v_call: TRBV25-1; j_call: TRBJ2-7; cdr3_aa: ASSEGGTGDYEQY
v_call: TRBV6-5; j_call: TRBJ2-4; cdr3_aa: ASSYSSLPDIQY
v_call: TRBV7-9; j_call: TRBJ1-2; cdr3_aa: ASSLYTGLEGYT
v_call: TRBV29-1; j_call: TRBJ2-7; cdr3_aa: SARYAPYEQY
v_call: TRBV4-3; j_call: TRBJ1-2; cdr3_aa: ASSQELQGADGYT
v_call: TRBV7-8; j_call: TRBJ2-2; cdr3_aa: ASSRAGTFTGELF
v_call: TRBV23-1; j_call: TRBJ1-1; cdr3_aa: ARTGYRNTEAF
v_call: TRBV7-9; j_call: TRBJ2-5; cdr3_aa: ASSPDYPQETQY
v_call: TRBV7-8; j_call: TRBJ2-2; cdr3_aa: GGTEDTGELF
v_call: TRBV27; j_call: TRBJ2-1; cdr3_aa: ASSLFFGGEQF
v_call: TRBV25-1; j_call: TRBJ2-5; cdr3_aa: ASSEAGVAETQY
v_call: TRBV9; j_call: TRBJ2-2; cdr3_aa: ASSENTGELF
v_call: TRBV19; j_call: TRBJ2-7; cdr3_aa: ASSSGYEQY
v_call: TRBV2; j_call: TRBJ2-2; cdr3_aa: AREGTSGNTGELF
v_call: TRBV5-4; j_call: TRBJ2-7; cdr3_aa: ASSRGTSAYEQY
v_call: TRBV7-6; j_call: TRBJ1-5; cdr3_aa: ASSLDRGGEYSNQPQH
v_call: TRBV4-1; j_call: TRBJ2-7; cdr3_aa: ASMGVSYEQY
v_call: TRBV27; j_call: TRBJ1-5; cdr3_aa: ASSLSSSNQPQH
v_call: TRBV4-3; j_call: TRBJ2-7; cdr3_aa: ASSQDLVTSGAEQY
v_call: TRBV6-1; j_call: TRBJ1-4; cdr3_aa: ASSDYRQGANEKLF
v_call: TRBV5-6; j_call: TRBJ2-5; cdr3_aa: ASSLVETSGETQY
v_call: TRBV28; j_call: TRBJ2-1; cdr3_aa: ASSFTREGRGNEQF
v_call: TRBV4-1; j_call: TRBJ2-7; cdr3_aa: ASSQDATGWAYEQY
v_call: TRBV30; j_call: TRBJ2-7; cdr3_aa: AWRLAPLDEQY
v_call: TRBV9; j_call: TRBJ2-1; cdr3_aa: ASSSVAGLLNEQF
v_call: TRBV4-1; j_call: TRBJ2-7; cdr3_aa: ASSQSPSEPTYEQY
v_call: TRBV4-1; j_call: TRBJ1-4; cdr3_aa: ASSQVGSGEKLF
v_call: TRBV27; j_call: TRBJ2-7; cdr3_aa: ASRQRGGVSSYEQY
v_call: TRBV15; j_call: TRBJ2-5; cdr3_aa: ATSRGETDQVETQY
v_call: TRBV5-6; j_call: TRBJ2-5; cdr3_aa: ASSYDIQETQY